The subject of this entry is one T cell receptor (beta chain). The V end lost 4 bases, the J end lost 11 bases, and 23 bases lay between the germline ends. Germline CDR1 is SNHLY and CDR2 is FYNNEI. The CDR3 covers 15 residues. This sample is drawn from a study of cytomegalovirus exposure and HLA in healthy donors. Primers for the PCR totalled 60 Vbeta and 13 Jbeta. Libraries were prepared by immunoSEQ multiplex PCR; TCRdb keeps only in-frame clonotypes and omits some of them. Among about 140,000 clones, about 74% were seen once, and the ten largest hold about 3.1%. The clonotype was recovered from a man in his forties in good health and CMV-seronegative. The rearrangement joins TRBV2 to TRBJ1-1; perhaps TRBD1 as D (5 bases). Sequencing input: PBMCs. The DNA for the CDR3 is TGTGCCAGCAGTGGCCCGTTGGCAGTGGGGCGAAACGCTTTCTTT. This sequence encodes CASSGPLAVGRNAFF.